This T cell receptor (beta chain) is from a study of T cell responses to AZD1222 COVID-19 vaccine. TCRdb keeps only in-frame clones here, not all; method: immunoSEQ multiplex PCR. The data show 200,000 to 250,000 clones, 90% to 95% seen once. With 2 bases removed from V and 4 bases from J, the gap between germline ends came to 10 bases. The V gene's germline CDR1 is SGDLS and CDR2 YYNGEE. The CDR3 length is 14 residues. This sample comprised peripheral blood, obtained on day 0 of MenACWY control vaccination. The TCR sequence derives from an adult in good health. This chain uses TRBV9 with TRBJ1-5, with D maybe TRBD1 (5 bases). The CDR3: CASSVGVFNQPQHF. The CDR3 nucleotides read TGTGCCAGCAGCGTGGGGGTTTTTAATCAGCCCCAGCATTTT.